Listed here are 26 T cell receptor beta chains from one sample, sequenced in a study of technical replicates of blood from several donors. The method was immunoSEQ multiplex PCR; TCRdb's version includes in-frame clones alone and lacks a portion of them. The table lists tens of thousands of clones, 97% of them singletons. The source material was T cells isolated from PBMCs. The receptors stem from a human donor in good health.

The V and J genes are TRBV5-1 and TRBJ1-2; no firm D call. Germline lookup yields CDR1 SGHRS and CDR2 YFSETQ. The V end lost 0 bases, the J end lost 5 bases, and 8 bases lay between the germline ends. The CDR3 sequence is 13 residues long. This CDR3 reads CASSLESRYGYTF. For the CDR3, the DNA is TGCGCCAGCAGCTTGGAAAGCCGTTATGGCTACACCTTC.

The rearrangement joins TRBV11-1 to TRBJ1-5, with 9 bases fitting TRBD1. Germline assignment: CDR1 SGHAT and CDR2 FQDESV (reference sequence). The CDR3 is 13 residues long. V shed 6 bases, J shed 6 bases, and the junction held 3 bases outside the gene matches. CDR3 region: CASSSTGGQPQHF. The CDR3 nucleotides read TGTGCCAGCAGTTCGACAGGGGGTCAGCCCCAGCATTTT.

The J gene is TRBJ1-6, the V gene TRBV25-1; 9 bases are a match to TRBD1. This CDR3 region has 18 residues. The ends lost 4 bases at V and 4 bases at J; junction bases unmatched: 11. Germline values: CDR1 MGHDK, CDR2 SYGVNS. CDR3 coding DNA: TGTGCCAGCAGTGGAACTTCGGGGACAGGGACTTATAATTCACCCCTCCACTTT. Protein sequence: CASSGTSGTGTYNSPLHF.

This clone was observed once. This CDR3 reads CASSLGLAGISSYNEQFF. The CDR3 DNA reads as TGCGCCAGCAGCTTGGGGCTAGCGGGGATTAGCTCCTACAATGAGCAGTTCTTC. The chain combines TRBV5-1 with TRBJ2-1; 9 bases are a match to TRBD2. The CDR3 covers 18 residues. CDR1 is SGHRS, CDR2 YFSETQ, per germline. J lost 0 bases, V lost 0 bases, and 7 bases had no gene match.

This clone was seen a single time. The V gene is TRBV7-9, the J gene TRBJ1-4; D unclear. Germline CDR1 SEHNR, CDR2 FQNEAQ (reference sequence). The V and J ends lost 7 bases and 1 base respectively, with 13 bases between them. This CDR3 is built from 15 residues. The CDR3 DNA sequence: TGTGCCAGCACCTCAAGCGGTGTAACTAATGAAAAACTGTTTTTT. Its protein is CASTSSGVTNEKLFF.

The CDR3 spells CASSARAGELFF. The CDR3 nucleotides are TGTGCCAGCAGCGCGAGGGCAGGGGAGCTGTTTTTT. The chain employs TRBV9 and TRBJ2-2; D may be TRBD2 (5 bases). There are 12 residues in the CDR3. The V gene's germline CDR1 is SGDLS and CDR2 YYNGEE. Between the trimmed V and J ends, which lost 3 bases and 8 bases, there was a span of 8 bases.

The chain couples TRBV19 to TRBJ2-1; the D gene is possibly TRBD1 (7 bases). The length of the CDR3 is 16 residues. Germline CDR1 is LNHDA and CDR2 is SQIVND (reference sequence). The ends were cut back, 3 bases at V and 2 bases at J, with 14 bases in the middle. CDR3 region: CASSIHRGLTYNEQFF. The CDR3 coding sequence is TGTGCCAGTAGTATCCACAGGGGACTCACCTACAATGAGCAGTTCTTC. Looking up the rest from reference TRBV19 and TRBJ2-1 gives the full variable domain: DGGITQSPKYLFRKEGQNVTLSCEQNLNHDAMYWYRQDPGQGLRLIYYSQIVNDFQKGDIAEGYSVSREKKESFPLTVTSAQKNPTAFYLCASSIHRGLTYNEQFFGPGTRLTVL.

This chain joins TRBV20-1 and TRBJ2-1; a possible D gene is TRBD2 (5 bases). The germline V gene encodes CDR1 DFQATT and CDR2 SNEGSKA (reference sequence). With 4 bases removed from V and 9 bases from J, the gap between germline ends came to 10 bases. The CDR3 sequence is 11 residues long. The DNA of the CDR3 is TGCAGTGCTACACTAGTAGGTGAGCAGTTCTTC. Translating gives CSATLVGEQFF.

Worth noting for this clone: Sequence at one end of the junction differs from germline and may be a read error. The rearrangement uses TRBV7-7 and TRBJ2-5, with TRBD2 identical over 11 bases. The CDR3 length is 16 residues. The germline V gene has CDR1 SSHAT and CDR2 FNYEAQ (reference sequence). CDR3 amino acids: CASSSWVAGGRETQYF. As DNA, the CDR3 is TGTGCTAGCAGCTCCTGGGTAGCGGGGGGGCGAGAGACCCAGTACTTC. Supplemented by reference TRBV7-7 and TRBJ2-5, the full variable domain reads GAGVSQSPRYKVTKRGQDVTLRCDPISSHATLYWYQQALGQGPEFLTYFNYEAQPDKSGLPSDRFSAERPEGSISTLTIQRTEQRDSAMYRCASSSWVAGGRETQYFGPGTRLLVL.

This sequence joins TRBV28 and TRBJ2-7; TRBD2 matches 10 bases. Unmatched junction bases numbered 7, after V lost 6 bases and J lost 2 bases. The CDR3 contains 15 residues. Germline CDR1 reads MDHEN; CDR2 reads SYDVKM. CDR3 nucleotide sequence: TGTGCCAGCAGCCCCACCACTAGCGGGGCCTACGAGCAGTACTTC. It is translated as CASSPTTSGAYEQYF.

J is TRBJ2-7 and V is TRBV28, with 7 bases aligning to TRBD1. V trimming: 3 bases; J trimming: 2 bases; junction bases outside the gene matches: 22. Germline V CDR1 and CDR2: MDHEN, SYDVKM. The CDR3 is 20 amino acids. The CDR3 spells CASSFRVIGTAFTYPYEQYF. CDR3 DNA: TGTGCCAGCAGTTTTAGAGTTATCGGGACAGCCTTCACCTACCCCTACGAGCAGTACTTC.

The chain carries TRBV4-1 and TRBJ2-7; 15 bases match TRBD2. The V gene's germline CDR1 is MGHRA and CDR2 YSYEKL. V lost 4 bases and J lost 4; bases outside the gene matches: 2. This CDR3 has 15 amino acids. CDR3 loop: CASSRGLAGGYEQYF. CDR3 nucleotide sequence: TGCGCCAGCAGCCGGGGACTAGCGGGGGGTTACGAGCAGTACTTC.

The V and J genes are TRBV6-1 and TRBJ2-7; a weak D match, TRBD2 (5 bases). The germline V gene has CDR1 MNHNS and CDR2 SASEGT. The CDR3 contains 15 residues. V was clipped by 7 bases and J by 9 bases, with 25 bases between them. CDR3 region: CASTLLEAVTIPQYF. The DNA for the CDR3 is TGTGCCAGCACCTTGTTAGAAGCGGTAACGATTCCGCAGTACTTC.

CDR3 sequence (DNA): TGCGCCAGCAGCTGGGACCCGGGACTTCCCTTTTCTGGGGCCAACGTCCTGACTTTC. Translation: CASSWDPGLPFSGANVLTF. The rearrangement uses TRBV5-1 and TRBJ2-6, with TRBD2 as a possible D gene (6 bases). Per the germline V gene, CDR1 is SGHRS and CDR2 is YFSETQ. The CDR3 contains 19 residues. V lost 3 bases and J lost 1, with 20 bases in between.

Only one count was recorded for this clone. The J gene is TRBJ2-5, the V gene TRBV28; 10 bases are shared with TRBD1. Germline trimming cut 4 bases from V and 5 bases from J; bases unmatched to any gene: 4. Per germline, CDR1 MDHEN and CDR2 SYDVKM. This CDR3 has 14 amino acids. CDR3 coding DNA: TGTGCCAGCAGTTCCGGGACAGGGGTTGAGACCCAGTACTTC. Protein: CASSSGTGVETQYF.

V gene TRBV28 combines with J gene TRBJ1-2; possible D gene TRBD1, 5 bases. The germline V and J ends were trimmed by 7 bases and 6 bases, with 24 bases remaining between them. Germline V gene data show CDR1 as MDHEN and CDR2 as SYDVKM. This CDR3 has 16 residues. CDR3 loop: CASTAAYDSLLDGYTF. The CDR3 DNA sequence: TGTGCCAGCACCGCAGCATACGACAGCCTGTTGGATGGCTACACCTTC.

This rearrangement joins TRBV29-1 to TRBJ1-2; perhaps TRBD1 as D (6 bases). The CDR3 loop spans 15 amino acids. The germline V gene encodes CDR1 SQVTM and CDR2 ANQGSEA. V was cut by 6 bases and J by 5 bases, with 22 bases left in between. In nucleotides, the CDR3 is TGCAGCGTGGTTACCAGACAGGCACGACAGTATGGCTACACCTTC. This gives the protein CSVVTRQARQYGYTF.

The chain links TRBV27 to TRBJ1-1; the D is unclear. In germline, CDR1 is MNHEY, CDR2 SMNVEV (reference sequence). V was pared by 0 bases and J by 0 bases, with 8 bases between. CDR3 length equals 15 residues. DNA for the CDR3: TGTGCCAGCAGTTTATCGGGCCTGATGAACACTGAAGCTTTCTTT. Its translation: CASSLSGLMNTEAFF.

The CDR3 region has the DNA TGTGCCAGCAGAACCGGACAGGGAGGCACCGGGGAGCTGTTTTTT. Translating it yields CASRTGQGGTGELFF. The V gene is TRBV7-8, the J gene TRBJ2-2; 8 positions agree with TRBD1. This CDR3 contains 15 residues. The V gene end was trimmed by 6 bases and the J gene end by 4 bases; junction bases not matched to a gene: 7. Germline lookup yields CDR1 SGHVS and CDR2 FQNEAQ.

V and J are TRBV29-1 and TRBJ1-2; 8 bases fit TRBD1. CDR3 length: 14 amino acids. From germline, CDR1 is SQVTM and CDR2 ANQGSEA. Trimming took 0 bases from V and 13 from J; bases not matched to a gene: 13. The CDR3 loop is CSVEDVARDRSSTF. The DNA of the CDR3 is TGCAGCGTTGAAGATGTAGCGCGGGACAGGTCCTCCACCTTC.

V gene TRBV4-1 combines with J gene TRBJ1-3; 7 nucleotides match TRBD1. The J segment lost 0 bases and the V segment lost 6 bases, leaving 5 bases of the junction unmatched. Germline lookup yields CDR1 MGHRA and CDR2 YSYEKL. CDR3 length: 15 amino acids. The CDR3: CASSYTGDSGNTIYF. The DNA of the CDR3 is TGCGCCAGCAGTTATACAGGGGACTCTGGAAACACCATATATTTT.

The CDR3 sequence is CASSQVQRDYGYTF. Here the CDR3 DNA reads TGCGCCAGCAGCCAAGTTCAGCGTGACTATGGCTACACCTTC. V gene TRBV4-1 combines with J gene TRBJ1-2; D is unclear. V lost 1 base and J lost 3, with 9 bases in between. Germline CDR1 MGHRA, CDR2 YSYEKL. The CDR3 length is 14 residues.

There are a few counts of this clone. The CDR3 DNA sequence: TGTGCCAGCAGCTTACCCAGGGCCCGGGAGCAGTACTTC. Protein product: CASSLPRAREQYF. The chain carries TRBV5-4 and TRBJ2-7; D might be TRBD1 (5 bases). The CDR3 consists of 13 residues. V lost 2 bases and J lost 7, with 13 bases in between. CDR1 SGHNT and CDR2 YYREEE come from the germline V gene (reference sequence).

This clone was found once. The chain combines TRBV25-1 with TRBJ1-4; no definite D call. The V gene's germline CDR1 is MGHDK and CDR2 SYGVNS. With 5 bases removed from V and 8 bases from J, the gap between germline ends came to 12 bases. The CDR3 totals 13 residues. The CDR3 reads CASSRNREEKLFF. DNA for the CDR3: TGTGCCAGCAGTAGGAACCGGGAGGAAAAACTGTTTTTT.

This clone was detected only once. This chain uses TRBV14 with TRBJ1-2; 7 positions match TRBD1. CDR1 and CDR2 from the germline V gene are SGHDN and FVKESK. The junction had 4 bases not matched to a gene; V was cut back by 4 bases and J by 11 bases. CDR3 size: 11 residues. The CDR3 is CASSLRGEYTF. The CDR3 coding sequence is TGTGCCAGCAGCCTCAGGGGGGAGTACACCTTC.

The chain uses TRBV19 and TRBJ1-2, with D tentatively TRBD1 (5 bases). Deletions cut 3 bases from V and 7 bases from J, with 18 bases between. The CDR3 runs to 15 residues. Germline V gives CDR1 LNHDA, CDR2 SQIVND (reference sequence). The CDR3 DNA reads TGTGCCAGTAGTATTGTGGGGGGGGAAGGTTCTGGCTACACCTTC. It codes for CASSIVGGEGSGYTF.